Sequencing of this T cell receptor beta chain was carried out in a study of shared clonotypes between healthy human individuals. Overall study: CD4 naive and memory got three plates each, CD8 naive two, CD8 memory one.

Study-wide points: Estimated richness values were generally larger in naive subsets than in memory subsets.

Germline values: CDR1 MDHEN, CDR2 SYDVKM. The V and J ends lost 5 bases and 4 bases, in that order; junction bases with no gene match: 8. This CDR3 has 15 amino acids. Selected positively for CCR7 and CD45RO-negative, naive CD8 cells excluded terminally differentiated effector memory CD45RA+ cells. Nashville, Tennessee was home to all donors, who were Caucasian adults. Template for every sorted-subset replicate PCR totaled 150 to 250 ng DNA, 25,000 to 35,000 T cell genomes. The method was immunoSEQ multiplex PCR; TCRdb's version includes in-frame clones alone and lacks a portion of them. The data show millions of clones, with about 93% seen just once and roughly 1.8% held by the top ten. Concerning this clone: Antigen: not known.

The specimen sequenced was naive CD8+ T cells from PBMCs. The sequence came from a man aged 18 to 29 in good health. Some clones in this sample may be carry-over from other donors' samples. The chain employs TRBV28 and TRBJ2-3, with 8 nucleotides matching TRBD1. CDR3 loop: CASSPEQGGSDTQYF. The CDR3 DNA follows: TGTGCCAGCAGTCCGGAACAGGGGGGTTCAGATACGCAGTATTTT.